This record covers a single TCR beta chain. The entry originates in a study of tumor-infiltrating lymphocytes in localized non-small cell lung cancer. This CDR3 comprises 11 residues. Germline loops: CDR1 SGHDT, CDR2 YYEEEE. V was pared by 4 bases and J by 3 bases, with 3 bases between. Repertoires were generated with immunoSEQ multiplex PCR, while TCRdb's copy carries only in-frame clones and drops some. In the table there are 15,000 to 20,000 clones, under 80% of which are singletons. This receptor was obtained from a human donor with non-small cell lung cancer. The chain is built from TRBV5-6 and TRBJ2-3, with unresolved D. Specimen: lung tumor tissue. Here the CDR3 reads CASSLTDTQYF. CDR3 nucleotide sequence: TGTGCCAGCAGCCTTACAGATACGCAGTATTTT. Using reference TRBV5-6 and TRBJ2-3 for the parts outside the CDR3, the full variable domain is DAGVTQSPTHLIKTRGQQVTLRCSPKSGHDTVSWYQQALGQGPQFIFQYYEEEERQRGNFPDRFSGHQFPNYSSELNVNALLLGDSALYLCASSLTDTQYFGPGTRLTVL.